The subject of this entry is one TCR beta chain. The antigen remains unidentified. Researchers ran the PCR with 60 Vbeta and 13 Jbeta primers. Clones were read by immunoSEQ multiplex PCR, and TCRdb kept only the in-frame ones, dropping some. The table includes about 160,000 clones, around nine tenths detected once. The data derive from a study of cytomegalovirus exposure and HLA in healthy donors. Study conclusions and caveats: What a later analysis showed was that several of the most significant clusters appeared linked to common viral pathogens. DRB1 had the most TCR associations and HLA-C the fewest, a later analysis found, with rates varying by HLA locus. Analyzed later, most CMV-associated TCR beta chains appeared HLA-restricted.

The CDR3 sequence is 13 residues long. Trimming cost V 6 bases and J 7 bases, with 13 bases left between them. The germline CDR1 and CDR2 sequences are MNHNY and SVGAGI (reference sequence). The TCR comes from a woman aged 25 to 39 in good health and CMV-seronegative. This rearrangement joins TRBV6-6 to TRBJ2-1; D call uncertain. The sample taken for sequencing was PBMCs. The CDR3 spells CASSTPAVNEQFF. The CDR3 DNA is TGTGCCAGCAGCACCCCCGCAGTAAATGAGCAGTTCTTC.